The clone carrying this TCR beta chain appeared many times. The data belong to a study of T cells in Graves' hyperthyroidism and ophthalmopathy. CDR3 length: 17 residues. V shed 4 bases and J 3 bases; nucleotides not matched to a gene: 16. Germline-derived CDR1 and CDR2 are SQVTM and ANQGSEA. RNA transcripts provided the source from which TCR beta CDR3 regions were amplified. First-round RT-PCR of the TCR CDR3 relied on the HTBI primer set. TCRdb re-analysed the multiplex PCR reads in MiXCR, keeping a single row per CDR3 protein. The repertoire has about 250,000 distinct CDR3 sequences, more than 20% of them found once; the top ten carry about 40%.

The source of this sequence is a woman aged 40 to 49 with Graves' ophthalmopathy. The material sequenced was blood. The chain joins TRBV29-1 to TRBJ2-5, with 8 bases lining up with TRBD2. CDR3 sequence: CSVGTPPRLALKETQYF. The CDR3 nucleotides read TGCAGCGTTGGCACCCCGCCCCGACTAGCGCTCAAAGAGACCCAGTACTTC.